Below are 7 T cell receptor beta chains sequenced from a single sample in a study of CD8 T cells in Susac syndrome. An amount of RNA that ranged from roughly 0.45 to 1 ug was reverse transcribed with random hexamers. Via MiXCR, TCRdb re-called the immunoSEQ multiplex PCR reads, giving one row per CDR3 protein. The sample holds 95,000 to 150,000 distinct CDR3 sequences, more than 80% seen once. Sequences were obtained from CD8+ T cells from PBMCs. These receptors were taken from a human donor with multiple sclerosis.

The chain has TRBV19 and TRBJ2-3; 8 bases fit TRBD1. CDR1 is LNHDA and CDR2 is SQIVND in the germline V gene (reference sequence). CDR3 size: 15 residues. V lost 5 bases and J lost 1; bases outside the gene matches: 5. The CDR3 sequence is CASSAGQGGTDTQYF. DNA of the CDR3: TGTGCCAGTAGTGCCGGACAGGGAGGCACAGATACGCAGTATTTT.

V is TRBV24-1 and J is TRBJ1-4, with D unclear. CDR3 length: 12 amino acids. Trimming took off 7 bases at V and 7 bases at J, with 9 bases between the two ends. Germline CDR1 KGHDR, CDR2 SFDVKD. The CDR3 sequence: CATSEGGEKLFF. The CDR3 DNA is TGTGCCACCAGCGAGGGCGGTGAAAAACTGTTTTTT.

J is TRBJ2-2 and V is TRBV10-3; D may be TRBD1 (5 bases). Per germline, CDR1 ENHRY and CDR2 SYGVKD. This CDR3 has 13 amino acids. V gave up 3 bases and J gave up 6 bases, with 8 bases separating them. CDR3 residues: CAISDRGPGELFF. The CDR3 coding sequence is TGTGCCATCAGTGATAGGGGCCCCGGGGAGCTGTTTTTT.

V gene TRBV7-9 combines with J gene TRBJ2-7; D is possibly TRBD1 (5 bases). The CDR3 sequence is 13 residues long. The germline gives CDR1 SEHNR, CDR2 FQNEAQ (reference sequence). Trimming pared 2 bases from V and 3 bases from J, leaving 8 bases between. DNA for the CDR3: TGTGCCAGCAGCTTAAGACAGAACTACGAGCAGTACTTC. As protein: CASSLRQNYEQYF.

The rearrangement uses TRBV28 and TRBJ1-6; no firm D call. The CDR3 extends over 15 amino acids. Between the trimmed V and J ends, which lost 2 bases and 3 bases, there was a span of 8 bases. Germline-derived CDR1 and CDR2 are MDHEN and SYDVKM. CDR3: CASSLGAYYNSPLHF. The CDR3 nucleotides are TGTGCCAGCAGTTTAGGTGCATACTATAATTCACCCCTCCACTTT.

This CDR3 is CATLGQGADEQYF. The DNA for the CDR3 is TGTGCCACCCTTGGACAGGGGGCAGACGAGCAGTACTTC. The chain is built from TRBV19 and TRBJ2-7; 11 bases line up with TRBD1. CDR3 size: 13 residues. The germline V gene has CDR1 LNHDA and CDR2 SQIVND (reference sequence). The V and J ends lost 10 bases and 5 bases, in that order; junction bases with no gene match: 7.

This chain uses TRBV15 with TRBJ2-1, with TRBD1 matching over 10 bases. Unmatched junction bases numbered 12, after V lost 6 bases and J lost 16 bases. The V gene's germline CDR1 is LNHNV and CDR2 YYDKDF (reference sequence). The length of the CDR3 is 13 residues. In nucleotides, the CDR3 is TGTGCCACCAGAGCCTTGAGGACAGGGGGTAATTTCTTC. Translation gives CATRALRTGGNFF.